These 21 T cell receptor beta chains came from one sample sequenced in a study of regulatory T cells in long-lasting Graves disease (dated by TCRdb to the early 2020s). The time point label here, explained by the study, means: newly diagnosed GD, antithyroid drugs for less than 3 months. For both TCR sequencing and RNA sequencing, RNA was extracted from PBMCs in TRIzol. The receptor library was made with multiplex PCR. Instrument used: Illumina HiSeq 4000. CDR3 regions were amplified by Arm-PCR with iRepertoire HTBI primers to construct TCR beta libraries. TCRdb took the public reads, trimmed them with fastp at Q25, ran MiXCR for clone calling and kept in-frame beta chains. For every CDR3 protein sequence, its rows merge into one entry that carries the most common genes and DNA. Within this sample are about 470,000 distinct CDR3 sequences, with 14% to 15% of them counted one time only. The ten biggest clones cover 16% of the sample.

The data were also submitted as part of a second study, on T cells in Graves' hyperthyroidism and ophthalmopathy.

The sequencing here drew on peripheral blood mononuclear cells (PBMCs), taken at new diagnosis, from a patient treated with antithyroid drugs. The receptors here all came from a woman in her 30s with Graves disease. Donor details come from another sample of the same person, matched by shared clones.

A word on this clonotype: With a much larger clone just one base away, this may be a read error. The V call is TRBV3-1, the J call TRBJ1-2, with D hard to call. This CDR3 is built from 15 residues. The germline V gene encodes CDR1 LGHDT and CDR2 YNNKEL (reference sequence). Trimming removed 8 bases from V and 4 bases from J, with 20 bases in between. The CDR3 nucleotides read TGTGCCAGCGGCGTCACACCCGACGAGGGCTATGGCTACACCTTC. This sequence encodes CASGVTPDEGYGYTF.

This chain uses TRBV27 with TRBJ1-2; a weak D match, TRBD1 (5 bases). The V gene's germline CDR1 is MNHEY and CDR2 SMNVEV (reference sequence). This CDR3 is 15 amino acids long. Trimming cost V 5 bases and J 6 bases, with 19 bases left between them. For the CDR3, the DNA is TGTGCCAGCAGTCCTGCAGGGCAGCCGGGGGATGGCTACACCTTC. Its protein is CASSPAGQPGDGYTF.

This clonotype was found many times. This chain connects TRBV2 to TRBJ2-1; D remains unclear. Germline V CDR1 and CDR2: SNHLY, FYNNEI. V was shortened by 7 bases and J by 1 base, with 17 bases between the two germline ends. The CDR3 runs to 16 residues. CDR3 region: CASIPDDGVSYNEQFF. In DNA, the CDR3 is TGTGCCAGCATTCCCGACGATGGGGTTTCCTACAATGAGCAGTTCTTC.

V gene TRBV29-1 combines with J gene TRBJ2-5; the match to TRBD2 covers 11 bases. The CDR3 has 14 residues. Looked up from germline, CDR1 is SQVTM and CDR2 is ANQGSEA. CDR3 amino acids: CRATSGSRGETQYF. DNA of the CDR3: TGCAGAGCCACTAGCGGGAGTAGAGGGGAGACCCAGTACTTC. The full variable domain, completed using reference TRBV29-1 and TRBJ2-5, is SAVISQKPSRDICQRGTSLTIQCQVDSQVTMMFWYRQQPGQSLTLIATANQGSEATYESGFVIDKFPISRPNLTFSTLTVSNMSPEDSSIYLCRATSGSRGETQYFGPGTRLLVL.

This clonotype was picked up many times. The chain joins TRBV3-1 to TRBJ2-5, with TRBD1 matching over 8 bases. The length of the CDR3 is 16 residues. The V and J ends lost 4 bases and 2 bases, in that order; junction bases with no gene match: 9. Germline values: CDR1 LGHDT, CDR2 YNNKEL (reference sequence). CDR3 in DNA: TGTGCCAGCAGCCGAAACCCCGGGACAGGACAAGAGACCCAGTACTTC. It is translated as CASSRNPGTGQETQYF.

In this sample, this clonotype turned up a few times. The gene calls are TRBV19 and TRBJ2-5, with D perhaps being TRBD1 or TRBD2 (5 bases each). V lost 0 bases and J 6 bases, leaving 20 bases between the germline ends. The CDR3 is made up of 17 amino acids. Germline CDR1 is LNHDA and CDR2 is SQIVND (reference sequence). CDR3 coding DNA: TGTGCCAGTAGTATAGACATATCACGGGGCAGGGAAAAGACCCAGTACTTC. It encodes CASSIDISRGREKTQYF.

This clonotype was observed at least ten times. The CDR3 reads CASSPTGGGNTIYF. For the CDR3, the DNA is TGTGCCAGCTCACCAACAGGGGGAGGAAACACCATATATTTT. The genes are TRBV18 and TRBJ1-3, with 8 bases that match TRBD1. This CDR3 contains 14 residues. CDR1 and CDR2 (germline): KGHSH, LQKENI. Trimming cost V 2 bases and J 4 bases; bases outside gene matches: 1.

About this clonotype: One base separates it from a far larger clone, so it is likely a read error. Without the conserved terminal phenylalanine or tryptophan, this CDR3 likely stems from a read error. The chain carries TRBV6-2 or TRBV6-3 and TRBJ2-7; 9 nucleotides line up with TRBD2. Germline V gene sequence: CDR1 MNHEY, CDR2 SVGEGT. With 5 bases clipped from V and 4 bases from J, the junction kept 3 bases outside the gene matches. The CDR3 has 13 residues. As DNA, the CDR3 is TGTGCCAGCAGTAATAGCGGGAGTTACGAGCAGTACCTC. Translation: CASSNSGSYEQYL.

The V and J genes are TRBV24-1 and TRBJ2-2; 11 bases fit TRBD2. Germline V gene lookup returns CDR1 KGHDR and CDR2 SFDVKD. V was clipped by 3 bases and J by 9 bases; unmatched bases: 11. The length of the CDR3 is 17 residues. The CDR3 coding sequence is TGTGCCACCAGTGATCCAACTGGGACTAGCGGCCACCGGGAGCTGTTTTTT. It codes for CATSDPTGTSGHRELFF.

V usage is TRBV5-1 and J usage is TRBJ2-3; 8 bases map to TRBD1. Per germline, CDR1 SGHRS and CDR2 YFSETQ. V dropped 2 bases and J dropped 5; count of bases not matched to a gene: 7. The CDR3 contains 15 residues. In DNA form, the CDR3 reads TGCGCCAGCAGCTTTCAGGGGGCCTTTGAAGATACGCAGTATTTT. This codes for CASSFQGAFEDTQYF.

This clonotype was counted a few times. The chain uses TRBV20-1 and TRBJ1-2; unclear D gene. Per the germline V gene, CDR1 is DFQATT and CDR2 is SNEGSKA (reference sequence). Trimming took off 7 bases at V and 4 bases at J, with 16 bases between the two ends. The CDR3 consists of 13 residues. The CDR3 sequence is CSVRERGTYGYTF. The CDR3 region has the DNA TGCAGTGTTCGTGAGCGGGGAACCTATGGCTACACCTTC.

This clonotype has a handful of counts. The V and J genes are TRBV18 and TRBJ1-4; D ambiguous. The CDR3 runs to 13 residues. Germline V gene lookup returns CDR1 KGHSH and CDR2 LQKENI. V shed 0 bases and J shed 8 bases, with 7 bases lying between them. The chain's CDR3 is CASSPPASEKLFF. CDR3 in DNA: TGTGCCAGCTCACCACCGGCCTCAGAAAAACTGTTTTTT. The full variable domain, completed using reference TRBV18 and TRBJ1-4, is NAGVMQNPRHLVRRRGQEARLRCSPMKGHSHVYWYRQLPEEGLKFMVYLQKENIIDESGMPKERFSAEFPKEGPSILRIQQVVRGDSAAYFCASSPPASEKLFFGSGTQLSVL.

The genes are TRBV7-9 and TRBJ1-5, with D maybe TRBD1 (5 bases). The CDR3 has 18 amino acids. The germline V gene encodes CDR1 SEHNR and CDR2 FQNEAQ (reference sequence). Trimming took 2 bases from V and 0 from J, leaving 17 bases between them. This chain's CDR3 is CASSLRPGTAYSNQPQHF. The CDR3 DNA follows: TGTGCCAGCAGCTTACGACCAGGGACGGCGTATAGCAATCAGCCCCAGCATTTT.

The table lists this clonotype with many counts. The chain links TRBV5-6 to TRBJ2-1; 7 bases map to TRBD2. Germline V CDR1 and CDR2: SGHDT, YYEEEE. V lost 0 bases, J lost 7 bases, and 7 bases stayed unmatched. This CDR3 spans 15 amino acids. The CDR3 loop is CASSLEGGPQNEQFF. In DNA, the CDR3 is TGTGCCAGCAGCTTGGAGGGAGGGCCTCAGAATGAGCAGTTCTTC.

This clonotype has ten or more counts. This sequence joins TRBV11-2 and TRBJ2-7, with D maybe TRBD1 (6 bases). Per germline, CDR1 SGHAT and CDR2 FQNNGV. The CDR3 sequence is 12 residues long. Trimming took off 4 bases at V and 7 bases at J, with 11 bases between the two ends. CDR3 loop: CASSSQGREQYF. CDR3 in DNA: TGTGCCAGCAGCTCCCAGGGGAGAGAGCAGTACTTC.

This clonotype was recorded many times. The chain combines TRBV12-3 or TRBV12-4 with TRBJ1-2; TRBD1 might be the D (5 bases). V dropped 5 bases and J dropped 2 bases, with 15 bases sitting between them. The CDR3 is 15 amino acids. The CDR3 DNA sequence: TGTGCCAGCAGTCCACAACCGACAGTCAACTATGGCTACACCTTC. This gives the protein CASSPQPTVNYGYTF.

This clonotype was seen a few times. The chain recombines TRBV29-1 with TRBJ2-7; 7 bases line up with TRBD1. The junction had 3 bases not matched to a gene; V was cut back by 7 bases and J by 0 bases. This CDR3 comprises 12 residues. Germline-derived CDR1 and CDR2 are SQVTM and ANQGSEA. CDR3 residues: CSGTGSSYEQYF. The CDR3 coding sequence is TGCAGCGGGACAGGAAGCTCCTACGAGCAGTACTTC.

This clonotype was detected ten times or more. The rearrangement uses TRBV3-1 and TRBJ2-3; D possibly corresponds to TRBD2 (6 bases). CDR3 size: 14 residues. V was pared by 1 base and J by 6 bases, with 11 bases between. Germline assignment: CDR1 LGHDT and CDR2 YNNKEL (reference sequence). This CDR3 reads CASSQAGARDTQYF. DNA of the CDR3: TGTGCCAGCAGCCAAGCGGGAGCGCGTGATACGCAGTATTTT.

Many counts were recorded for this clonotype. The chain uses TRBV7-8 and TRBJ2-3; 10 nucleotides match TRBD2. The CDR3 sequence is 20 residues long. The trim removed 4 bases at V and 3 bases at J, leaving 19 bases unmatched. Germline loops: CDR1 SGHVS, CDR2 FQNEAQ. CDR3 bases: TGTGCCAGCAGCTCGTCTAGCGGGAGTATTTGGACAGTCGGGACAGATACGCAGTATTTT. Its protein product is CASSSSSGSIWTVGTDTQYF.

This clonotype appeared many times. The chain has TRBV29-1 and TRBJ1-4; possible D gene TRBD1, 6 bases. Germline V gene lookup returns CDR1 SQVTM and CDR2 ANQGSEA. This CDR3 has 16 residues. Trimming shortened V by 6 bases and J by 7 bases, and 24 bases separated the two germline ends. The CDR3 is CSVATIGTSGVEKLFF. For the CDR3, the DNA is TGCAGCGTAGCCACCATCGGGACAAGCGGCGTTGAAAAACTGTTTTTT.

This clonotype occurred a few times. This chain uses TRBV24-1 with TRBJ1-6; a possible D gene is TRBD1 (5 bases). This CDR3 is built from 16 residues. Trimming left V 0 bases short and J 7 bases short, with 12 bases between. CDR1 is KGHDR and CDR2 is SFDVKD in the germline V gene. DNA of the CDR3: TGTGCCACCAGTGATTTGCACGGGGCGGAGAATTCACCCCTCCACTTT. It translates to CATSDLHGAENSPLHF.